This is a list of T cell receptor beta chains from one sample in a study of blood T cell repertoires in COVID-19. Repertoires were generated with immunoSEQ multiplex PCR, while TCRdb's copy carries only in-frame clones and drops some. Of about 62,000 clones in the sample, 80% to 95% were seen once. Source material: peripheral blood. The receptors here all came from a human donor in a cohort sampled during active COVID-19. CDR3s include the opening cysteine and the closing phenylalanine or tryptophan. The order of the fields is V gene, J gene, CDR3 protein.

v_call: TRBV7-3; j_call: TRBJ1-2; cdr3_aa: CASSLRQLYGYTF
v_call: TRBV5-1; j_call: TRBJ2-2; cdr3_aa: CASSFRGTGELFF
v_call: TRBV19; j_call: TRBJ1-1; cdr3_aa: CASRLGQVNTEAFF
v_call: TRBV23-1; j_call: TRBJ2-3; cdr3_aa: CAGGAGRADTQYF
v_call: TRBV14; j_call: TRBJ2-3; cdr3_aa: CASSQGGLLDTQYF
v_call: TRBV19; j_call: TRBJ2-5; cdr3_aa: CASSSGQKETQYF
v_call: TRBV4-1; j_call: TRBJ2-4; cdr3_aa: CASSRQIHGLAKNIQYF
v_call: TRBV6-2/TRBV6-3; j_call: TRBJ2-6; cdr3_aa: CASSSSGITGANVLTF
v_call: TRBV10-3; j_call: TRBJ2-3; cdr3_aa: CAGRTGGTDTQYF
v_call: TRBV2; j_call: TRBJ2-7; cdr3_aa: CASGEGTGDYYEQYF
v_call: TRBV29-1; j_call: TRBJ2-2; cdr3_aa: CSVEGGSTGELFF
v_call: TRBV6-5; j_call: TRBJ2-3; cdr3_aa: CASSYSGTSTDTQYF
v_call: TRBV29-1; j_call: TRBJ2-7; cdr3_aa: CSVDYGYEQYF
v_call: TRBV7-2; j_call: TRBJ2-7; cdr3_aa: CASSLVVSGGGEQYF
v_call: TRBV19; j_call: TRBJ2-3; cdr3_aa: CATSWRESGGDTQYF
v_call: TRBV7-9; j_call: TRBJ1-4; cdr3_aa: CASSPQRTNSFIFNDKLFF
v_call: TRBV7-6; j_call: TRBJ1-6; cdr3_aa: CASSLGTGSNSPLHF
v_call: TRBV27; j_call: TRBJ1-5; cdr3_aa: CASSLRQGNQPQHF
v_call: TRBV28; j_call: TRBJ1-2; cdr3_aa: CASGGGERLRGYTF
v_call: TRBV7-6; j_call: TRBJ2-1; cdr3_aa: CASSFSGGRNEQFF
v_call: TRBV9; j_call: TRBJ2-7; cdr3_aa: CASSVDGTPSYEQYF
v_call: TRBV5-6; j_call: TRBJ2-1; cdr3_aa: CASSPDGGSYNEQFF
v_call: TRBV24-1; j_call: TRBJ1-1; cdr3_aa: CATSDWSTENTEAFF
v_call: TRBV30; j_call: TRBJ2-2; cdr3_aa: CASSSGGLSGELFF
v_call: TRBV6-2/TRBV6-3; j_call: TRBJ1-2; cdr3_aa: CASSSGAGRTYGYTF
v_call: TRBV9; j_call: TRBJ2-7; cdr3_aa: CEGDTVSYEQYF
v_call: TRBV5-1; j_call: TRBJ1-2; cdr3_aa: CARAGGFHYGYTF
v_call: TRBV6-6; j_call: TRBJ2-6; cdr3_aa: CASSYFGGTGANVLTF
v_call: TRBV5-4; j_call: TRBJ2-3; cdr3_aa: CASSLAGAGGTDTQYF
v_call: TRBV3-1/TRBV3-2; j_call: TRBJ1-1; cdr3_aa: CASSPPSLDTEAFF
v_call: TRBV7-6; j_call: TRBJ1-4; cdr3_aa: CASSQQGQVNEKLFF
v_call: TRBV19; j_call: TRBJ2-5; cdr3_aa: CASSVTGETQYF
v_call: TRBV18; j_call: TRBJ2-7; cdr3_aa: CASSPPSRAYEQYF
v_call: TRBV21-1; j_call: TRBJ1-1; cdr3_aa: CASSTQGANTEAFF
v_call: TRBV3-1/TRBV3-2; j_call: TRBJ2-1; cdr3_aa: CASSALAGYNEQFF
v_call: TRBV2; j_call: TRBJ1-4; cdr3_aa: CASTRTGYREKLFF
v_call: TRBV7-9; j_call: TRBJ1-2; cdr3_aa: CASSSLWQSYGYTF
v_call: TRBV7-6; j_call: TRBJ2-7; cdr3_aa: CASSPREGAYEQYF
v_call: TRBV5-6; j_call: TRBJ2-7; cdr3_aa: CASSLAVEQYF
v_call: TRBV6-1; j_call: TRBJ1-1; cdr3_aa: CASSAPGFLGLNTEAFF
v_call: TRBV30; j_call: TRBJ2-7; cdr3_aa: CAWASPYEQYF
v_call: TRBV4-2; j_call: TRBJ2-5; cdr3_aa: CASSQGLWAGGETQYF
v_call: TRBV11-2; j_call: TRBJ2-7; cdr3_aa: CASSLREGRNYEQYF
v_call: TRBV5-4; j_call: TRBJ1-2; cdr3_aa: CASSLEGHYGYTF
v_call: TRBV7-7; j_call: TRBJ2-2; cdr3_aa: CASSPAVAGVAGELFF
v_call: TRBV6-5; j_call: TRBJ2-7; cdr3_aa: CASTGEGDEQYF
v_call: TRBV9; j_call: TRBJ2-5; cdr3_aa: CASSETTGKETQYF
v_call: TRBV30; j_call: TRBJ1-2; cdr3_aa: CAWAPPTGLNYGYTF
v_call: TRBV21-1; j_call: TRBJ1-2; cdr3_aa: CASSKLGGGLVGYTF
v_call: TRBV7-8; j_call: TRBJ2-7; cdr3_aa: CASSAGLPITSHYEQYF